The T cell receptor beta chain described here comes from a study of OX40 agonist ivuxolimab in advanced cancers. Concerning the study at large: The costimulatory receptor OX40 (CD134) was targeted by ivuxolimab, a fully human IgG2 agonistic monoclonal antibody. Of the approximately 50 patients in dose escalation, 19 had hepatocellular carcinoma, some 15 had melanoma, 9 had renal cell carcinoma and 9 had head and neck cancer. Three dose-escalation patients achieved partial responses, one with hepatocellular carcinoma and two with cutaneous melanoma. Patients were allowed to have had prior anti-PD-1, anti-PD-L1 or anti-CTLA-4 therapy, and 40% of the dose-escalation patients had been treated with checkpoint inhibitors. The point of sequencing TCRbeta in the periphery was to test whether ivuxolimab changed TCR sequence diversity and drove clonal T-cell expansion. The monotherapy dose-escalation portion (N ≈ 52 patients) of the phase I ivuxolimab trial is reported in the paper. A male proportion of under 85% and a mean age of about 60 years, ranging from 23 to 79, were recorded for the dose-escalation cohort. Intravenous ivuxolimab was administered to patients every 2 weeks at six dose levels: 0.01, 0.1, 0.3, 1.5, 3 and 10 mg/kg. Broader findings and caveats from the paper: At doses of 0.1 to 3.0 mg/kg, clonal expansion of both CD4+ and CD8+ T cells in blood was seen between baseline and week 6. Low levels of normalized T-cell clonal expansion were also seen in some nonresponding patients. After ivuxolimab, more expanded clones were found on average in CD8+ T cells than in CD4+ T cells. Antigen specificity was not determined for the clonally expanded peripheral T cells. In the 0.1-3.0 mg/kg groups, partial responders were among the patients with the lowest normalized peripheral clonal expansion, particularly in CD8+ T cells.

V is reduced by 7 bases and J by 7 bases, leaving a spacing of 11 bases between them. The CDR3 covers 12 residues, taking in both the cysteine and the phenylalanine. Only the CDR3 DNA is retained, 36 bases long and in frame from the first base. Per the germline V gene, SGHTA is the CDR1 and FQGNSA is the CDR2. As regards this clone: Its specific antigen is unknown. It has no much larger one-base neighbor in the sample; base qualities were not kept.

Genomic DNA was extracted from sorted cells for sequencing of the TCRbeta CDR3 region. TCRbeta CDR3 regions were sequenced using the immunoSEQ Assay. Sourced from immuneACCESS, this table was stored by TCRdb with only in-frame sequences that have V and J called. A share of the clones is absent; for the studies checked, an unresolved V gene accounts for under half, and the remainder has no known explanation. In this sample the table shows fewer than 100,000 clones, around four fifths of which occur a single time. The ten biggest clones cover under 0.8% of the sample. The trial excluded patients who had a history of autoimmune disease or were on systemic immunosuppression. Peripheral blood for TCR sequencing was collected from all dose cohorts at baseline, on cycle 4 day 1, and on cycle 7 day 1. Samples came from an open-label, multicenter, first-in-human phase I dose-escalation trial of ivuxolimab. Adults with locally advanced or metastatic melanoma, renal cell carcinoma, hepatocellular carcinoma or head and neck squamous cell carcinoma were enrolled in the trial. Before TCR sequencing, CD4+ T cells and CD8+ T cells were sorted from peripheral blood as separate populations.

The material sequenced was CD4+ or CD8+ T cells sorted from blood, taken in a trial of the OX40 agonist ivuxolimab. This receptor chain uses TRBV7-2 and TRBJ2-1; the D gene is not confidently resolved. This TCR was sampled from an adult with an advanced solid tumor such as melanoma, head and neck, liver or kidney cancer. The CDR3 protein sequence reads: CASTPLENEQFF. The nucleotides read TGTGCCAGCACCCCTCTAGAAAATGAGCAGTTCTTC. When the CDR3 is completed using the reference TRBV7-2 and TRBJ2-1 genes on either side, the full variable domain is GAGVSQSPSNKVTEKGKDVELRCDPISGHTALYWYRQSLGQGLEFLIYFQGNSAPDKSGLPSDRFSAERTGGSVSTLTIQRTQQEDSAVYLCASTPLENEQFFGPGTRLTVL.